Listed here is a single T cell receptor beta chain. V shed 5 bases, J shed 9 bases, and the junction held 12 bases outside the gene matches. This CDR3 contains 14 residues. The germline V gene encodes CDR1 SEHNR and CDR2 FQNEAQ (reference sequence). The record originates from a study of blood T cell repertoires in COVID-19. Background on the study: Material from acute and convalescent COVID-19 was sourced from the United States, Italy and Spain. PBMCs, B-cell-depleted T cells, or T cells were the source of the cDNA or gDNA that made up the material.

Authors' processing steps: The authors estimated nucleated cell counts from reference gene primer amplification. TCRdb's table, derived via immunoSEQ multiplex PCR, lists solely in-frame clones and lacks some. Clone size and the V and J calls come from that table; the DNA yielded D and trimming. The data hold 220,000 or so clones, with nearly 90% observed a single time. In the 2 weeks before study entry, exposed participants met a COVID-19 case, which was PCR-confirmed or clinician-diagnosed. The V and J genes are TRBV7-9 and TRBJ2-7; TRBD1 matches 8 bases. The receptor was isolated from a man aged 25 to 45 who had been exposed to COVID-19. The source material was PBMCs or T cells enriched from blood (not recorded which). The DNA of the CDR3 is TGTGCCAGCAGCCAAGGACAGGGTAGCCAAGGGCAGTACTTC. Residues: CASSQGQGSQGQYF. The whole variable domain, remainder taken from reference TRBV7-9 and TRBJ2-7, is DTGVSQNPRHKITKRGQNVTFRCDPISEHNRLYWYRQTLGQGPEFLTYFQNEAQLEKSRLLSDRFSAERPKGSFSTLEIQRTEQGDSAMYLCASSQGQGSQGQYFGPGTRLTVT.